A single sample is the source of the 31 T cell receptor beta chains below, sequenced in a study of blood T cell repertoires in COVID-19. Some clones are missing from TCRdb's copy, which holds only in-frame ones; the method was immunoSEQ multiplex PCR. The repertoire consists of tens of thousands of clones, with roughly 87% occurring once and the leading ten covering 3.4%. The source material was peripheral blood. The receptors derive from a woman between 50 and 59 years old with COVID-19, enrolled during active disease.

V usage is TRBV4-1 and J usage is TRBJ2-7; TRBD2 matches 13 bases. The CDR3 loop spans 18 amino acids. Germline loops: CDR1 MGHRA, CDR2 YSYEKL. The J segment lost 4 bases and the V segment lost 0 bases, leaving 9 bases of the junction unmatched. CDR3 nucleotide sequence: TGCGCCAGCAGCCAAGAGACTAGCGGGAGGCACGTGGGGTACGAGCAGTACTTC. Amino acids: CASSQETSGRHVGYEQYF.

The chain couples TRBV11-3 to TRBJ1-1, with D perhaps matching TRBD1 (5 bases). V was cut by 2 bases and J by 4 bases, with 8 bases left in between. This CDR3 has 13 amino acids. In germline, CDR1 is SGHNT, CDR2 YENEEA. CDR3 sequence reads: CASSLRRGTEAFF. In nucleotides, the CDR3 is TGTGCCAGCAGCTTACGGAGGGGCACTGAAGCTTTCTTT.

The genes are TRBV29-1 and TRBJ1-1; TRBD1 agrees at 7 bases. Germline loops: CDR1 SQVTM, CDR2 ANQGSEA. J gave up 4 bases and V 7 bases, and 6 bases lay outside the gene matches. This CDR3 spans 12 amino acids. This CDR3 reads CSAIRGPTEAFF. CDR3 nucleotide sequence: TGCAGCGCAATAAGGGGGCCCACTGAAGCTTTCTTT.

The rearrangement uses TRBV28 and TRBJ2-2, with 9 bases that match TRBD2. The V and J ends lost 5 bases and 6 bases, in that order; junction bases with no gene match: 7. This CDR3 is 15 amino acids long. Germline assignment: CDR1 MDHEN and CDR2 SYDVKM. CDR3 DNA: TGTGCCAGCAGTATAGCGGGAGTGGATGCCGGGGAGCTGTTTTTT. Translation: CASSIAGVDAGELFF. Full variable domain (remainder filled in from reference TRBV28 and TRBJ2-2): DVKVTQSSRYLVKRTGEKVFLECVQDMDHENMFWYRQDPGLGLRLIYFSYDVKMKEKGDIPEGYSVSREKKERFSLILESASTNQTSMYLCASSIAGVDAGELFFGEGSRLTVL.

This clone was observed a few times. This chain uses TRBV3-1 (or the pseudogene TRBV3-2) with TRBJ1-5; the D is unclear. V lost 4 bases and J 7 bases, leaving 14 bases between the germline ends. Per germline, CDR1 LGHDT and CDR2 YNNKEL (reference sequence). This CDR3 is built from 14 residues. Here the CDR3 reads CASSPSPGGQPQHF. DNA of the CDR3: TGTGCCAGCAGCCCCAGCCCGGGAGGGCAGCCCCAGCATTTT.

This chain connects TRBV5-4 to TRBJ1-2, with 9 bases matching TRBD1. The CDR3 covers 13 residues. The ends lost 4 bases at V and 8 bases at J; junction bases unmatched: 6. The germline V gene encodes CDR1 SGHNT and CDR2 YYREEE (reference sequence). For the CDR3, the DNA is TGTGCCAGCAGCCTTGGGACAGGGATGGGCTACACCTTC. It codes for CASSLGTGMGYTF.

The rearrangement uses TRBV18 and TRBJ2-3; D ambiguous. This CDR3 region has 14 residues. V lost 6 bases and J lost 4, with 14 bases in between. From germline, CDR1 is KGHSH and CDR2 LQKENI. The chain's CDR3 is CASSRYSSSDTQYF. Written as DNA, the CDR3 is TGTGCCAGCTCCCGCTACTCTAGTTCAGATACGCAGTATTTT.

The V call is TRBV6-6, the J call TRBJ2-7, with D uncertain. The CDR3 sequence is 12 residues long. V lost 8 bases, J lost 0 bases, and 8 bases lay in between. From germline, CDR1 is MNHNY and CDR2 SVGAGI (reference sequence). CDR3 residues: CASSPLSYEQYF. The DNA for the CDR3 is TGTGCCAGCTCCCCCCTCTCCTACGAGCAGTACTTC.

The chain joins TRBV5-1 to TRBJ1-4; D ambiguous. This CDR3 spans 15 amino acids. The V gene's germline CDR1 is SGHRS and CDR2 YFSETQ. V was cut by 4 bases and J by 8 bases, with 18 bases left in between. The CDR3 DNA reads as TGCGCCAGCAGCCAATCAGGTGGGCCGGGAGAAAAACTGTTTTTT. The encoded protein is CASSQSGGPGEKLFF.

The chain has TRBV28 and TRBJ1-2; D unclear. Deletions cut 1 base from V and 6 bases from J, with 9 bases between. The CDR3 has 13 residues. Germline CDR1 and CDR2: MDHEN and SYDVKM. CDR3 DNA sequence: TGTGCCAGCAGTTTATCTCGTTTTGATGGCTACACCTTC. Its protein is CASSLSRFDGYTF.

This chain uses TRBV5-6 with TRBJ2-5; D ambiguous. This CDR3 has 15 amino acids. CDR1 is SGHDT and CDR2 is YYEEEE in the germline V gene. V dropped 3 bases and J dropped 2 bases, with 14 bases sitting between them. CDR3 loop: CASSSSVGRQETQYF. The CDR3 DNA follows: TGTGCCAGCAGCTCGTCGGTGGGCAGACAAGAGACCCAGTACTTC.

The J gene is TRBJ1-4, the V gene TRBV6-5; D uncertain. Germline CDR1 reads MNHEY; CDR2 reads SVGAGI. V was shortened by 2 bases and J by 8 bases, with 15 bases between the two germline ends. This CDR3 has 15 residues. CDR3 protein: CASSYGYGMEEKLFF. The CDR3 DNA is TGTGCCAGCAGTTACGGGTATGGTATGGAGGAAAAACTGTTTTTT.

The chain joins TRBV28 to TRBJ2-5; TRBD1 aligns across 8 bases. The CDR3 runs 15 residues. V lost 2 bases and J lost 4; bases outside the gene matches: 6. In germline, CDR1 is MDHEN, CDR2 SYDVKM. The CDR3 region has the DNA TGTGCCAGCAGTTTAAGCAGGGGGCGTTTAGAGACCCAGTACTTC. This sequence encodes CASSLSRGRLETQYF.

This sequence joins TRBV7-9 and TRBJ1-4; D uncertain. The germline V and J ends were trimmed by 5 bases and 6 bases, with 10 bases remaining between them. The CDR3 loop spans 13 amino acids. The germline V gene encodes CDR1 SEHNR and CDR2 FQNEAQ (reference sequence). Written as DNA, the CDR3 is TGTGCCAGCAGCCATCCCTACCATGAAAAACTGTTTTTT. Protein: CASSHPYHEKLFF.

The CDR3 spells CASSQEGTSGLYEQYF. CDR3 DNA: TGCGCCAGCAGCCAAGAAGGGACTAGCGGGCTTTACGAGCAGTACTTC. This sequence joins TRBV4-3 and TRBJ2-7, with 12 bases matching TRBD2. CDR1 and CDR2 (germline): LGHNA, YSLEER. With V trimmed by 0 bases and J by 4 bases, 4 bases remained unmatched. The CDR3 has 16 residues.

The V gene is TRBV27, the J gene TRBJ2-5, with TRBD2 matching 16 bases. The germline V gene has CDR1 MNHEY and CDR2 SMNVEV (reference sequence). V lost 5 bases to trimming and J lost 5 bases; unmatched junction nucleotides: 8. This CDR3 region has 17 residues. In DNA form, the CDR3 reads TGTGCCAGCAGTCTGGGACTAGCGGGAGGGCCGGGCGAGACCCAGTACTTC. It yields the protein CASSLGLAGGPGETQYF.

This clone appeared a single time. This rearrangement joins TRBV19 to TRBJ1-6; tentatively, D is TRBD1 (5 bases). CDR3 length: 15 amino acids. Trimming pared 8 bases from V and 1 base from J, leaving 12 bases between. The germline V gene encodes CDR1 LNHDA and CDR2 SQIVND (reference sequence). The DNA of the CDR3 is TGTGCCAGTCGGGGGGTAGGATCCTATAATTCACCCCTCCACTTT. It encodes CASRGVGSYNSPLHF.

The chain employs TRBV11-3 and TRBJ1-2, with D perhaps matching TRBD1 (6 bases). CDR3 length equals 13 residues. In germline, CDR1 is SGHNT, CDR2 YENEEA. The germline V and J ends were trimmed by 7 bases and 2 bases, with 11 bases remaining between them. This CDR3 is CASKVGQNYGYTF. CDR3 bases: TGTGCCAGCAAGGTAGGACAGAACTATGGCTACACCTTC.

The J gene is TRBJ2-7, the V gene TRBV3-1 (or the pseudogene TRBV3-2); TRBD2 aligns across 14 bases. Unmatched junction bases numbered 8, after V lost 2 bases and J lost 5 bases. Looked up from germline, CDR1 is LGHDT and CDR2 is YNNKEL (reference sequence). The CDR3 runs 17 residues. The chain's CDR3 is CASSQPGLAGVFHEQYF. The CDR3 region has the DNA TGTGCCAGCAGCCAACCGGGACTAGCGGGAGTATTCCACGAGCAGTACTTC.

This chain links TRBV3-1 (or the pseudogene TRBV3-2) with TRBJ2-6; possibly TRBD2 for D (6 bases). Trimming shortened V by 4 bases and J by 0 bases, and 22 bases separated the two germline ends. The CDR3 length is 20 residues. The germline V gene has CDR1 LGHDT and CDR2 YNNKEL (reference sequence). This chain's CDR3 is CASSPFLERVLYSGANVLTF. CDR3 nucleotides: TGTGCCAGCAGCCCATTTCTTGAGCGGGTTCTTTACTCTGGGGCCAACGTCCTGACTTTC.

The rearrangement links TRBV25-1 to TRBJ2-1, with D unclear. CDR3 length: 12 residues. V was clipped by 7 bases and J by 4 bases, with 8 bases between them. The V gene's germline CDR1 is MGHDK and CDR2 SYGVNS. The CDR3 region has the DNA TGTGCCAGCACGCCAGGATACAATGAGCAGTTCTTC. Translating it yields CASTPGYNEQFF.

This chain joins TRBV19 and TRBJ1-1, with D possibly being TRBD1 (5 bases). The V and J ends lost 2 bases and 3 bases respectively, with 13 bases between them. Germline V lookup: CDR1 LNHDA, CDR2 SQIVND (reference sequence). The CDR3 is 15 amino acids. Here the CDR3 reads CASSIIREKDTEAFF. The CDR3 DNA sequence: TGTGCCAGTAGTATAATCAGGGAAAAGGACACTGAAGCTTTCTTT.

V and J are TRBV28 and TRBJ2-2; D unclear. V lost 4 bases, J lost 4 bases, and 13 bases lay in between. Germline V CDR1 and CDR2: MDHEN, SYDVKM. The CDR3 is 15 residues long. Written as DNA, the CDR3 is TGTGCCAGCAGTTCTCCTAGTCCGGGCACCGGGGAGCTGTTTTTT. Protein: CASSSPSPGTGELFF.

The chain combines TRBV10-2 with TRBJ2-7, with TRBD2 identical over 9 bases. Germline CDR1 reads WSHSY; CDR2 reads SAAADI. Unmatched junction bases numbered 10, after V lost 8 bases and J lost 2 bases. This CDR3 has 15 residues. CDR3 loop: CASLGGGRAAYEQYF. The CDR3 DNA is TGCGCCAGCCTGGGTGGCGGGAGGGCCGCCTACGAGCAGTACTTC.

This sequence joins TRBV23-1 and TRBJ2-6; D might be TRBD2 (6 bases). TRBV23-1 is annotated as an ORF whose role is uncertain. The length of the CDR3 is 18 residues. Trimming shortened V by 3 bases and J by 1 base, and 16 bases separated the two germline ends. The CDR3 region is CASSHPLDAGSGANVLTF. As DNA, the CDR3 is TGCGCCAGCAGTCACCCGCTCGACGCGGGGTCTGGGGCCAACGTCCTGACTTTC.

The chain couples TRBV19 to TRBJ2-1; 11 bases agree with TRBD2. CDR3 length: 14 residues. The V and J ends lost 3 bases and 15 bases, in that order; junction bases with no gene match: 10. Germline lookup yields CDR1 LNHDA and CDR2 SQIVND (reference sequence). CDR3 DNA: TGTGCCAGTAGTATCCGTGATAGCGGGAGGGCTTGGTTCTTC. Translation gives CASSIRDSGRAWFF.

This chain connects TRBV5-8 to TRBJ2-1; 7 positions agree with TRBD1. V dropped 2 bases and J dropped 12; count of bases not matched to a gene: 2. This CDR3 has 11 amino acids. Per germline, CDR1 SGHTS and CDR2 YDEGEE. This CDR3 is CASSFSGGQFF. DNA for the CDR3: TGTGCCAGCAGCTTTTCAGGGGGGCAGTTCTTC.

CDR3 coding DNA: TGCGCCACCGGAGCGGGAGTGTCCTACGAGCAGTACTTC. This translates into CATGAGVSYEQYF. The chain couples TRBV10-2 to TRBJ2-7, with 8 bases lining up with TRBD2. J was trimmed by 1 base and V by 10 bases; bases with no gene match: 6. CDR3 length: 13 residues. The germline CDR1 and CDR2 sequences are WSHSY and SAAADI.

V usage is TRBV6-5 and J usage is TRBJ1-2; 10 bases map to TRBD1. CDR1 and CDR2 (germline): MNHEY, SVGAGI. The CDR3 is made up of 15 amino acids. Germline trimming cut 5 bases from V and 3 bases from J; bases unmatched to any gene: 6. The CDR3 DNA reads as TGTGCCAGCAGTCGGGACAGGGGTTTCGACTATGGCTACACCTTC. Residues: CASSRDRGFDYGYTF.

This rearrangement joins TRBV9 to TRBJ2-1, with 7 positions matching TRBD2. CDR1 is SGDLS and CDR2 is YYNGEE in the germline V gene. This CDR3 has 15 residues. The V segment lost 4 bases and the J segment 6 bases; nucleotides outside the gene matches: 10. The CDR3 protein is CASSPGLELGNEQFF. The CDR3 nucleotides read TGTGCCAGCAGCCCAGGACTAGAGTTGGGCAATGAGCAGTTCTTC.

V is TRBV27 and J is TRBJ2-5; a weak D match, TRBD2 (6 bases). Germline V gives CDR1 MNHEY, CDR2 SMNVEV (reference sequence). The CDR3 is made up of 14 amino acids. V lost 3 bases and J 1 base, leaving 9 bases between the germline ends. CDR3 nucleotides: TGTGCCAGCAGTTTGGCGGGGATCCAAGAGACCCAGTACTTC. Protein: CASSLAGIQETQYF.